Each of the 29 T cell receptor beta chains below was sequenced from the same sample in a study of graft-versus-host responses after intestinal transplantation. TCRdb's copy holds only in-frame clones and misses some; the assay was immunoSEQ multiplex PCR. The sample gives around 110,000 clones, about nine tenths of which show up once; under 0.2% is in the top ten. These receptors have no known antigen. This sample comprised unstimulated CD4+ T cells sorted from spleen or lymph node cells, obtained before intestinal transplant. The source is a human donor who received an intestinal transplant.

This rearrangement joins TRBV5-1 to TRBJ2-5, with D possibly being TRBD1 (5 bases). Germline V gives CDR1 SGHRS, CDR2 YFSETQ. CDR3 length equals 14 residues. With 3 bases removed from V and 5 bases from J, the gap between germline ends came to 14 bases. DNA of the CDR3: TGCGCCAGCAGCTCGGACCAGGGTGTCGAGACCCAGTACTTC. Translation: CASSSDQGVETQYF.

This chain joins TRBV2 and TRBJ2-1; maybe TRBD2 (6 bases). V was clipped by 0 bases and J by 0 bases, with 9 bases between them. Germline V gene sequence: CDR1 SNHLY, CDR2 FYNNEI. This CDR3 has 16 amino acids. Here the CDR3 reads CASSEARGFSYNEQFF. The CDR3 DNA follows: TGTGCCAGCAGTGAAGCGCGGGGCTTCTCCTACAATGAGCAGTTCTTC.

The gene calls are TRBV19 and TRBJ1-6; 10 bases line up with TRBD1. Germline CDR1 and CDR2: LNHDA and SQIVND (reference sequence). The CDR3 has 17 residues. V shed 2 bases and J 7 bases; nucleotides not matched to a gene: 8. The CDR3 here is CASSIRYPGQGNSPLHF. As DNA, the CDR3 is TGTGCCAGTAGTATAAGGTACCCGGGACAGGGGAATTCACCCCTCCACTTT.

The chain recombines TRBV4-1 with TRBJ2-5; 13 bases match TRBD2. This CDR3 spans 15 amino acids. Unmatched junction bases numbered 4, after V lost 5 bases and J lost 4 bases. Looked up from germline, CDR1 is MGHRA and CDR2 is YSYEKL. The CDR3 nucleotides read TGCGCCAGCAGCTTGGGACTAGCGGGGACAGAGACCCAGTACTTC. It specifies CASSLGLAGTETQYF.

This clone was detected once. The V and J genes are TRBV2 and TRBJ2-1, with no clear D. Germline V gives CDR1 SNHLY, CDR2 FYNNEI. The CDR3 covers 12 residues. Trimming took 7 bases from V and 6 from J, leaving 10 bases between them. The CDR3 reads CASTRSPNEQFF. CDR3 coding DNA: TGTGCCAGCACAAGGAGTCCCAATGAGCAGTTCTTC.

Regarding this clone: Within the sample, other DNA sequences also encode this same CDR3. J is TRBJ1-1 and V is TRBV6-5, with no clear D. The CDR3 sequence is 13 residues long. Trimming removed 0 bases at V and 1 base at J, with 3 bases between. Germline-derived CDR1 and CDR2 are MNHEY and SVGAGI. The CDR3, as DNA: TGTGCCAGCAGTTACTCCAGGAACACTGAAGCTTTCTTT. As protein: CASSYSRNTEAFF.

This chain links TRBV19 with TRBJ2-1; D gene ambiguous. This CDR3 has 12 amino acids. Looked up from germline, CDR1 is LNHDA and CDR2 is SQIVND (reference sequence). V dropped 10 bases and J dropped 4 bases, with 11 bases sitting between them. The CDR3 loop is CATSALYNEQFF. The CDR3, as DNA: TGTGCCACCAGTGCCCTTTACAATGAGCAGTTCTTC. Drawing the rest from reference TRBV19 and TRBJ2-1, the complete variable domain is DGGITQSPKYLFRKEGQNVTLSCEQNLNHDAMYWYRQDPGQGLRLIYYSQIVNDFQKGDIAEGYSVSREKKESFPLTVTSAQKNPTAFYLCATSALYNEQFFGPGTRLTVL.

For the CDR3, the DNA is TGTGCCAGCACCGCACAAATCGGAGGCACCTTC. It yields the protein CASTAQIGGTF. V and J are TRBV7-9 and TRBJ1-2, with D uncertain. The V gene lost 7 bases and the J gene lost 13 bases, with 16 bases spanning the gap. The CDR3 contains 11 residues. Germline V gene lookup returns CDR1 SEHNR and CDR2 FQNEAQ (reference sequence).

This rearrangement joins TRBV5-1 to TRBJ1-2, with D perhaps matching TRBD1 (6 bases). The CDR3 runs 13 residues. The ends were cut back, 2 bases at V and 7 bases at J, with 12 bases in the middle. Germline V gives CDR1 SGHRS, CDR2 YFSETQ. The CDR3 here is CASSFGNRAGYTF. The CDR3 DNA reads TGCGCCAGCAGCTTTGGGAACAGGGCTGGCTACACCTTC.

Notes on this clone: A read error may produce the germline difference seen at one junction end. The chain employs TRBV6-1 and TRBJ1-5; perhaps TRBD1 as D (6 bases). Germline CDR1 and CDR2: MNHNS and SASEGT. The CDR3 loop spans 13 amino acids. For the CDR3, the DNA is TGTGCCAGCATGGCAGGGGCCAATCAGCCCCAACATTTT. Its protein product is CASMAGANQPQHF.

This rearrangement joins TRBV6-1 to TRBJ2-5, with a possible D match to TRBD1 (7 bases). V was clipped by 4 bases and J by 0 bases, with 12 bases between them. CDR3 length equals 15 residues. Germline V lookup: CDR1 MNHNS, CDR2 SASEGT. The CDR3 sequence: CASSATGRYQETQYF. CDR3 coding DNA: TGTGCCAGCAGTGCGACAGGGAGGTACCAAGAGACCCAGTACTTC.

The chain uses TRBV5-4 and TRBJ2-3, with 12 positions matching TRBD2. V shed 6 bases, J shed 0 bases, and the junction held 8 bases outside the gene matches. Germline V gene data show CDR1 as SGHNT and CDR2 as YYREEE (reference sequence). The CDR3 loop spans 17 amino acids. The CDR3 protein is CASTSVLAGGSTDTQYF. The CDR3 nucleotides read TGTGCCAGCACCTCGGTCCTAGCGGGGGGGAGCACAGATACGCAGTATTTT.

V gene TRBV5-6 combines with J gene TRBJ2-7; 8 bases fit TRBD1. Per germline, CDR1 SGHDT and CDR2 YYEEEE. V lost 3 bases, J lost 3 bases, and 5 bases stayed unmatched. The CDR3 has 14 residues. The CDR3 spells CASSWTGTIYEQYF. DNA for the CDR3: TGTGCCAGCAGCTGGACAGGGACCATCTACGAGCAGTACTTC.

This chain's CDR3 is CATRPGRAASGNTIYF. CDR3 DNA: TGTGCCACCCGACCTGGGAGGGCCGCTTCTGGAAACACCATATATTTT. The genes are TRBV19 and TRBJ1-3; the D is unclear. V lost 10 bases and J 1 base, leaving 20 bases between the germline ends. Germline lookup yields CDR1 LNHDA and CDR2 SQIVND (reference sequence). CDR3 length: 16 amino acids. Variable domain in full (rest from reference TRBV19 and TRBJ1-3): DGGITQSPKYLFRKEGQNVTLSCEQNLNHDAMYWYRQDPGQGLRLIYYSQIVNDFQKGDIAEGYSVSREKKESFPLTVTSAQKNPTAFYLCATRPGRAASGNTIYFGEGSWLTVV.

This chain connects TRBV4-3 to TRBJ1-2; D gene ambiguous. The CDR3 totals 16 residues. The V end lost 1 base, the J end lost 4 bases, and 16 bases lay between the germline ends. Per germline, CDR1 LGHNA and CDR2 YSLEER. CDR3 protein: CASSQAPPGNPYGYTF. The DNA of the CDR3 is TGCGCCAGCAGCCAAGCTCCGCCTGGCAACCCCTATGGCTACACCTTC.

This chain joins TRBV7-9 and TRBJ1-2; tentative D call: TRBD1 (5 bases). Germline CDR1 is SEHNR and CDR2 is FQNEAQ (reference sequence). V lost 1 base and J 5 bases, leaving 14 bases between the germline ends. The CDR3 totals 15 residues. CDR3 nucleotides: TGTGCCAGCAGCTTAGATGGCGCAGGGAAATATGGCTACACCTTC. Translation: CASSLDGAGKYGYTF.

The chain couples TRBV19 to TRBJ2-3; 9 nucleotides line up with TRBD1. Germline assignment: CDR1 LNHDA and CDR2 SQIVND (reference sequence). The CDR3 loop spans 14 amino acids. The J segment lost 4 bases and the V segment lost 5 bases, leaving 4 bases of the junction unmatched. CDR3 loop: CASSVGTGPDTQYF. CDR3 sequence (DNA): TGTGCCAGTAGTGTCGGGACAGGGCCAGATACGCAGTATTTT.

This rearrangement joins TRBV5-1 to TRBJ2-2; 9 bases fit TRBD1. This CDR3 has 15 residues. The V gene's germline CDR1 is SGHRS and CDR2 YFSETQ. V lost 4 bases to trimming and J lost 5 bases; unmatched junction nucleotides: 6. This chain's CDR3 is CASSPTGGWTGELFF. The CDR3 DNA follows: TGCGCCAGCAGCCCAACAGGGGGCTGGACCGGGGAGCTGTTTTTT.

In its sample, this clone was seen a few times. This rearrangement joins TRBV6-5 to TRBJ2-7; the match to TRBD1 covers 8 bases. J was trimmed by 2 bases and V by 5 bases; bases with no gene match: 8. This CDR3 contains 15 residues. Germline-derived CDR1 and CDR2 are MNHEY and SVGAGI. CDR3 nucleotides: TGTGCCAGCAGTGTGGACAGGGCCCATACCTACGAGCAGTACTTC. Its translation is CASSVDRAHTYEQYF.

The CDR3 DNA sequence: TGTGCCAGCAGCAATAGCGGGGGGGCCCCATTCATTCAGTACTTC. Its translation is CASSNSGGAPFIQYF. The rearrangement joins TRBV21-1 to TRBJ2-4; TRBD2 is taken as the D call from the table, unchecked against the DNA. TRBV21-1 is annotated as a pseudogene. CDR3 length: 15 amino acids.

This clone was counted once. The CDR3 loop is CASSRQVSLESYGYTF. As DNA, the CDR3 is TGTGCCAGCAGCCGACAGGTGAGCCTCGAATCCTATGGCTACACCTTC. The chain uses TRBV7-2 and TRBJ1-2; possibly TRBD1 for D (6 bases). Germline V CDR1 and CDR2: SGHTA, FQGNSA. V was clipped by 5 bases and J by 4 bases, with 20 bases between them. The length of the CDR3 is 16 residues.

The chain has TRBV6-6 and TRBJ2-4, with D maybe TRBD1 (5 bases). The V gene lost 2 bases and the J gene lost 9 bases, with 11 bases spanning the gap. Looked up from germline, CDR1 is MNHNY and CDR2 is SVGAGI (reference sequence). The CDR3 covers 13 residues. The CDR3: CASSYDSRGIQYF. For the CDR3, the DNA is TGTGCCAGCAGTTACGATTCTAGGGGCATTCAGTACTTC.

The chain uses TRBV6-5 and TRBJ2-7; 9 bases agree with TRBD2. V was clipped by 11 bases and J by 6 bases; unmatched bases: 11. The CDR3 loop spans 13 amino acids. Germline CDR1 MNHEY, CDR2 SVGAGI. CDR3 coding DNA: TGTGCCCACGCCCGGGGACTAGCCTTCGAGCAGTACTTC. It translates to CAHARGLAFEQYF.

The rearrangement joins TRBV5-1 to TRBJ2-1; 9 bases fit TRBD2. With V trimmed by 4 bases and J by 7 bases, 6 bases remained unmatched. The CDR3 contains 14 residues. Germline V CDR1 and CDR2: SGHRS, YFSETQ. CDR3 region: CASSRGGGENEQFF. The CDR3 DNA reads TGCGCCAGCAGCCGCGGGGGGGGCGAGAATGAGCAGTTCTTC.

V and J are TRBV28 and TRBJ1-2, with D unresolved. V was pared by 6 bases and J by 2 bases, with 13 bases between. The CDR3 has 14 amino acids. Germline-derived CDR1 and CDR2 are MDHEN and SYDVKM. CDR3 coding DNA: TGTGCCAGCAGGACTCAGATCGGGAACTATGGCTACACCTTC. Translated: CASRTQIGNYGYTF.

The chain has TRBV7-9 and TRBJ2-1, with 9 bases fitting TRBD2. V was clipped by 4 bases and J by 4 bases; unmatched bases: 8. In germline, CDR1 is SEHNR, CDR2 FQNEAQ (reference sequence). The CDR3 is 16 residues long. The CDR3 loop reads CASSSATSGIYNEQFF. The CDR3 DNA reads TGTGCCAGCAGCTCCGCGACTAGCGGAATTTACAATGAGCAGTTCTTC.

The chain employs TRBV4-1 and TRBJ1-2; D remains unclear. The V gene's germline CDR1 is MGHRA and CDR2 YSYEKL. There are 14 residues in the CDR3. Trimming removed 1 base from V and 0 bases from J, with 6 bases in between. The CDR3 DNA reads as TGCGCCAGCAGCCAAGTGCCAGCTAACTATGGCTACACCTTC. This codes for CASSQVPANYGYTF.

For the CDR3, the DNA is TGTGCCAGCAGTTGGGGGAGACTGGGACAGGGGGAAGGCTACACCTTC. This gives the protein CASSWGRLGQGEGYTF. The V call is TRBV27, the J call TRBJ1-2; 11 bases align to TRBD1. The V gene end was trimmed by 4 bases and the J gene end by 8 bases; junction bases not matched to a gene: 12. The germline CDR1 and CDR2 sequences are MNHEY and SMNVEV (reference sequence). This CDR3 spans 16 amino acids.

This rearrangement joins TRBV5-1 to TRBJ1-6, with D tentatively TRBD1 (5 bases). CDR1 and CDR2 from the germline V gene are SGHRS and YFSETQ. The CDR3 has 13 residues. V lost 0 bases and J lost 10, with 8 bases in between. The CDR3, as DNA: TGCGCCAGCAGCTTGGAAGCAGGGTCACCCCTCCACTTT. Its translation: CASSLEAGSPLHF.